This T cell receptor beta chain is from a study of CD8 T cells in ankylosing spondylitis. Libraries of TCR beta came from quantitative 5'-RACE with molecular barcodes. Each CDR3 protein is one row after TCRdb ran MiXCR on the 5' RACE reads. In the table there are 200,000 to 300,000 distinct CDR3 sequences, less than 10% of which are singletons. Ten or more counts support this clonotype. In germline, CDR1 is MNHEY, CDR2 SVGEGT. V gave up 0 bases and J gave up 2 bases, with 5 bases separating them. CDR3 size: 14 residues. This receptor was identified in a male donor with ankylosing spondylitis or in good health (not recorded which). What was sequenced was blood, either unsorted or a sorted T cell fraction (not recorded which). J is TRBJ1-5 and V is TRBV6-2 or TRBV6-3, with D possibly matching TRBD1 (5 bases). As DNA, the CDR3 is TGTGCCAGCAGTTACTCGGGGGGCAATCAGCCCCAGCATTTT. Its translation is CASSYSGGNQPQHF.